This T cell receptor beta chain was recorded in a study of Ad26.COV2.S vaccination and SARS-CoV-2 variants. Across the whole study: Participant was drawn from the COV1001 Ad26.COV2.S trial arm. Study conclusions and caveats: Estimates derived from TCR breadth and depth analyses may have underestimated total T cell responses. Recipients of either vaccine or placebo displayed similar breadth of non-spike TCRs. Placebo recipients trailed vaccine recipients in spike-specific TCR breadth.

The table came from immunoSEQ multiplex PCR; TCRdb's copy has only in-frame clones and leaves some out. The sample yields over 400,000 clones, less than 95% seen once. Trimming took 3 bases from V and 0 from J, leaving 12 bases between them. This CDR3 is 16 amino acids long. Germline CDR1 KGHSH, CDR2 LQKENI. Treatment in this sample: around 19 received Ad26.COV2.S at low or high dose, single or two shots; roughly five received placebo; per-sample allocation not given. The samples were gathered on day 63 after the first injection of vaccine or placebo. With respect to this clone: Its antigen is unknown.

The sequencing used peripheral blood, collected in a trial of Ad26.COV2.S vaccine versus placebo. This TCR was sampled from a person between 18 and 65 years old who received the Ad26.COV2.S COVID-19 vaccine or a placebo. The genes are TRBV18 and TRBJ1-5; D remains ambiguous. In DNA form, the CDR3 reads TGTGCCAGCTCACCGGAAGACCTCCCTAGCAATCAGCCCCAGCATTTT. Its translation is CASSPEDLPSNQPQHF.